Listed here is a single TCR beta chain. The CDR3 covers 15 residues. Trimming took 0 bases from V and 4 from J, leaving 11 bases between them. The germline V gene has CDR1 SGHRS and CDR2 YFSETQ. This sample is part of a study of blood T cell repertoires in COVID-19. Produced via immunoSEQ multiplex PCR; TCRdb's table is partial and in-frame only. The sample consists of 65,000 to 90,000 clones, around 88% of them appearing once. The clonotype was recovered from a woman older than 75 with acute or convalescent COVID-19. Specimen: peripheral blood. The chain carries TRBV5-1 and TRBJ2-1; D not resolved. CDR3 coding DNA: TGCGCCAGCAGCTTGGCAACAGTAAAATACAATGAGCAGTTCTTC. This encodes CASSLATVKYNEQFF.